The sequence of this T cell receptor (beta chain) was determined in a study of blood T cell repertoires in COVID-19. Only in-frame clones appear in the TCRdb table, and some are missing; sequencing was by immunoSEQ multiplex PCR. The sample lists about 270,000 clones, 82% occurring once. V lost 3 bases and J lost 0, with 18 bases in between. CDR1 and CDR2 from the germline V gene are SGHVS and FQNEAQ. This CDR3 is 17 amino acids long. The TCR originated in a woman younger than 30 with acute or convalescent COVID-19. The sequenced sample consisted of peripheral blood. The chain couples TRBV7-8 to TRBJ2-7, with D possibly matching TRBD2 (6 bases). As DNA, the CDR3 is TGTGCCAGCAGCTTGGGGCTGATAGCGGCTATCTCCTACGAGCAGTACTTC. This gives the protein CASSLGLIAAISYEQYF.